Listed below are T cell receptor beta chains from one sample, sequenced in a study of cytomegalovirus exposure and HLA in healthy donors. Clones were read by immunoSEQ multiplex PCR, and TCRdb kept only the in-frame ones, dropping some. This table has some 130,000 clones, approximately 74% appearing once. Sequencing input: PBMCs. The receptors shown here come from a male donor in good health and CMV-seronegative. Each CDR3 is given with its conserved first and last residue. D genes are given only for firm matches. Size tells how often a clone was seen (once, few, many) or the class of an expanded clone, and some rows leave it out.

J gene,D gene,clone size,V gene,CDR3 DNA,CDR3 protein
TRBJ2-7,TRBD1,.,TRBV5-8,TGTGCCAGCAGCTACGGACAGGGGAAGCAGTACTTC,CASSYGQGKQYF
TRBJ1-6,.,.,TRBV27,TGTGCCAGCAGTTGGAAACAGGATTCACCCCTCCACTTT,CASSWKQDSPLHF
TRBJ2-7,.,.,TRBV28,TGTGCCAGCTCGACAGCGCAAACCTACGAGCAGTACTTC,CASSTAQTYEQYF
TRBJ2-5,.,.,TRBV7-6,TGTGCCAGCAGCTTAGGGCGGTCCCAAGAGACCCAGTACTTC,CASSLGRSQETQYF
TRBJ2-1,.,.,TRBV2,TGTGCCAGCAAAGGGAGCCACGGGCCCTCCTACAATGAGCAGTTCTTC,CASKGSHGPSYNEQFF
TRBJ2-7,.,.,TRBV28,TGTGCCAGCAGCCGCGGGACGGCTTCCTACGAGCAGTACTTC,CASSRGTASYEQYF
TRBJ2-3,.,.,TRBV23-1,TGCGCCAGCAGTCAATCTAGGAGCGGGGACACTAGCACAGATACGCAGTATTTT,CASSQSRSGDTSTDTQYF
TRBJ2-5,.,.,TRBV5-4,TGTGCCAGCAGCCTGGCCGGGGTTTACCTGACGGTACAAGAGACCCAGTACTTC,CASSLAGVYLTVQETQYF
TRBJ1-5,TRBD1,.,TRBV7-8,TGTGCCAGCAGCTTAAACAGGGGTGGGAGTCAGCCCCAGCATTTT,CASSLNRGGSQPQHF
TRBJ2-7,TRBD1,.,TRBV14,TGTGCCAGCCGTTATACAGGGGGTTCATCCTACGAGCAGTACTTC,CASRYTGGSSYEQYF
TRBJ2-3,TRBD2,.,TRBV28,TGTGCCAGCAGTTTCCCCCCCGTGGCGGGAGGGACAGATACGCAGTATTTT,CASSFPPVAGGTDTQYF
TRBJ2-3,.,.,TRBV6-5,TGTGCCAGCAGATCCGGTACAGCAAACACAGATACGCAGTATTTT,CASRSGTANTDTQYF
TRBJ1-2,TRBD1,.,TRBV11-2,TGTGCCAGCAGCTTAGACCAGGACAGGGCGGGCTACACCTTC,CASSLDQDRAGYTF
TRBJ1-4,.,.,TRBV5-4,TGTGCCAGCAGCTTGGACAGGGCCACTAATGAAAAACTGTTTTTT,CASSLDRATNEKLFF
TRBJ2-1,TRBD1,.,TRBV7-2,TGTGCCAGCAGCCTACAGGGGGTTGGGGATGAGCAGTTCTTC,CASSLQGVGDEQFF
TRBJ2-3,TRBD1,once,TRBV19,TGTGCCAGTAGTATCCAGGGGGCCAGCACAGATACGCAGTATTTT,CASSIQGASTDTQYF
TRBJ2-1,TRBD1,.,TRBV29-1,TGCAGCGTTTCGACAGGGAATGAGCAGTTCTTC,CSVSTGNEQFF
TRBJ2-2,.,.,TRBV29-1,TGCAGCGTTGGGGAGCAGGGGGAGCTGTTTTTT,CSVGEQGELFF
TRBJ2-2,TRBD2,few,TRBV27,TGTGCCAGCAGTCCATCGGGGGGAAGATCGAACACCGGGGAGCTGTTTTTT,CASSPSGGRSNTGELFF
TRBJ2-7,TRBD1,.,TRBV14,TGTGCCAGCAGTCATTCCGACCGGGACAGAGCCACCTACGAGCAGTACTTC,CASSHSDRDRATYEQYF
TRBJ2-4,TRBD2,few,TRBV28,TGTGCCAGCAGTCCTCTCGACACCACCAGCGGGAGGGCCGGGTTTGACAAAAACATTCAGTACTTC,CASSPLDTTSGRAGFDKNIQYF
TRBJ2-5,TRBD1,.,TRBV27,TGTGCCAGCAGTTCTACCCGGACAGGGAAAGAGACCCAGTACTTC,CASSSTRTGKETQYF
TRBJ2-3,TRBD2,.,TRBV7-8,TGTGCCAGCAGGCCAACTCGACTAGCGGGGGGCACAGATACGCAGTATTTT,CASRPTRLAGGTDTQYF
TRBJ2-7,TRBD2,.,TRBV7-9,TGTGCCAGCAGCTTAGTTAGCGGGAGGGTCAACGAGCAGTACTTC,CASSLVSGRVNEQYF
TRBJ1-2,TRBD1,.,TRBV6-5,TGTGCCAGCAGCTATGACCCGACAGGGAAGGATGGCTACACCTTC,CASSYDPTGKDGYTF
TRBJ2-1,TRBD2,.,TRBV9,TGTGCCAGCAGCCCCGGGACTAGCGGGAGGGGGGGTAATGAGCAGTTCTTC,CASSPGTSGRGGNEQFF
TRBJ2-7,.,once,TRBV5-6,TGTGCCAGCAGCTCAGGTATCGGGGGTTTGGAAGCTTACGAGCAGTACTTC,CASSSGIGGLEAYEQYF
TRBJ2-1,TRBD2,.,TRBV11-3,TGTGCCAGCAGCCCCTGGACTAGCGGGAGGTCCTCCTACAATGAGCAGTTCTTC,CASSPWTSGRSSYNEQFF
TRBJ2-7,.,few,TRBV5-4,TGTGCCAGCAGCGACGGGGACATTTCCTACGAGCAGTACTTC,CASSDGDISYEQYF
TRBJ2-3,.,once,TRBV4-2,TGTGCCAGCAGCCAAGATCGGGGCGGGGAAGATACGCAGTATTTT,CASSQDRGGEDTQYF
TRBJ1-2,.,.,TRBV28,TGTGCCAGCAGTTTATCGACCATTTGGACAGATGGCTACACCTTC,CASSLSTIWTDGYTF
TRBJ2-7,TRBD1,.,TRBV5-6,TGTGCCAGCAGCTTGGGGACAGGGAGGTCCTACGAGCAGTACTTC,CASSLGTGRSYEQYF
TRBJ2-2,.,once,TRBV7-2,TGTGCCAGCATTCAGACAGTACTGGCCGGGGAGCTGTTTTTT,CASIQTVLAGELFF
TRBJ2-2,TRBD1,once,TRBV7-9,TGTGCCAGCAGGCAAAATCCGGGACAGGCGAACACCGGGGAGCTGTTTTTT,CASRQNPGQANTGELFF
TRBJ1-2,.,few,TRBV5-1,TGCGCCAGCAGTCATGGGGGCCGACAAGCTAACTATGGCTACACCTTC,CASSHGGRQANYGYTF
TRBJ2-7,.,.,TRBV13,TGTGCCAGCAGCTCCACAACAGGAACCTACGAGCAGTACTTC,CASSSTTGTYEQYF
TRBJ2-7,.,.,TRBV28,TGTGCCAGCAGTCGTAACAACTACGAGCAGTACTTC,CASSRNNYEQYF
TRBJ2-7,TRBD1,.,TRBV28,TGTGCCAGCAGTTCCGGGGGGACAGGGGCCTACGAGCAGTACTTC,CASSSGGTGAYEQYF
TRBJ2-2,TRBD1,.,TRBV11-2,TGTGCCAGCAGCTTAACCCTGGACAGGGTGACCGGGGAGCTGTTTTTT,CASSLTLDRVTGELFF
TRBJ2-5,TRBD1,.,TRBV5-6,TGTGCCAGCAGCTTGCATCTGACAGGGTACCAAGAGACCCAGTACTTC,CASSLHLTGYQETQYF
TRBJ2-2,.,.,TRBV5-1,TGCGCCAGCAGCTTTTTGGGAGGAGAGACCAGGGAGCTGTTTTTT,CASSFLGGETRELFF
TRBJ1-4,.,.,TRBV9,TGTGCCAGCAGCCTTACCCAGGACAGCGTCCGTGGGAAACTGTTTTTT,CASSLTQDSVRGKLFF